These 23 T cell receptor beta chains were all obtained from the same sample, sequenced in a study of blood T cell repertoires in COVID-19. Using immunoSEQ multiplex PCR, the repertoire was profiled, and TCRdb retains in-frame clones only, with some absent. The profile shows some 260,000 clones, more than 70% of them singletons. The sequencing input was peripheral blood. The receptors stem from a woman aged 40-49 years who had recovered from COVID-19.

This chain links TRBV11-3 with TRBJ2-1; 9 nucleotides agree with TRBD1. V lost 4 bases, J lost 6 bases, and 7 bases stayed unmatched. The CDR3 spans 15 residues. The germline V gene has CDR1 SGHNT and CDR2 YENEEA. CDR3 sequence (DNA): TGTGCCAGCAGCTGGGGGACAGGGTTGAGCAATGAGCAGTTCTTC. It yields the protein CASSWGTGLSNEQFF.

This chain links TRBV19 with TRBJ2-1; 11 bases agree with TRBD2. The CDR3 covers 19 residues. V was pared by 3 bases and J by 5 bases, with 15 bases of the junction left unmatched. Per germline, CDR1 LNHDA and CDR2 SQIVND (reference sequence). CDR3 amino acids: CASSIGSGRVLGGDNEQFF. CDR3 bases: TGTGCCAGTAGTATTGGTAGCGGGAGGGTCCTCGGGGGAGACAATGAGCAGTTCTTC.

The V gene is TRBV6-5, the J gene TRBJ1-4; no definite D call. V gave up 7 bases and J gave up 10 bases, with 10 bases separating them. The CDR3 runs 11 residues. CDR1 MNHEY and CDR2 SVGAGI come from the germline V gene. The CDR3 here is CASILTGKLFF. CDR3 nucleotide sequence: TGTGCCAGCATCTTGACGGGAAAACTGTTTTTT.

This clone was seen just once. The J gene is TRBJ1-1, the V gene TRBV29-1; TRBD1 aligns across 7 bases. Unmatched junction bases numbered 10, after V lost 7 bases and J lost 5 bases. This CDR3 is built from 13 residues. The germline CDR1 and CDR2 sequences are SQVTM and ANQGSEA. The CDR3 loop is CSAVGQPGTEAFF. CDR3 in DNA: TGCAGCGCCGTGGGACAGCCAGGGACTGAAGCTTTCTTT.

The rearrangement uses TRBV21-1 and TRBJ2-4; the table's D call, TRBD1, has no DNA check behind it. TRBV21-1 constitutes a pseudogene. The CDR3 consists of 19 residues. Here the CDR3 DNA reads TGTGCCAGCAGCAAAGGTGGCGAGTCGGACAGGGGTCCCACAAACATTCAGTACTTC. It yields the protein CASSKGGESDRGPTNIQYF.

This clone was seen only a few times. Here the CDR3 DNA reads TGTGCCAGCAGCCAAGAGAGGGTCGGGACAGGCCCCTACGAGCAGTACTTC. This gives the protein CASSQERVGTGPYEQYF. The chain couples TRBV4-2 to TRBJ2-7; 8 bases match TRBD1. The J segment lost 2 bases and the V segment lost 0 bases, leaving 9 bases of the junction unmatched. Germline V CDR1 and CDR2: LGHNA, YNFKEQ. This CDR3 contains 17 residues.

The chain employs TRBV29-1 and TRBJ2-1, with TRBD2 matching 15 bases. The CDR3 loop spans 16 amino acids. V dropped 5 bases and J dropped 8; count of bases not matched to a gene: 10. CDR1 and CDR2 from the germline V gene are SQVTM and ANQGSEA. The CDR3 loop reads CSVPFGLAGGYDEQFF. The CDR3 DNA is TGCAGCGTTCCATTTGGACTAGCGGGAGGGTACGATGAGCAGTTCTTC.

The rearrangement uses TRBV3-1 (or the pseudogene TRBV3-2) and TRBJ2-7; a possible D gene is TRBD2 (5 bases). The ends were cut back, 4 bases at V and 0 bases at J, with 10 bases in the middle. The CDR3 loop spans 14 amino acids. The germline CDR1 and CDR2 sequences are LGHDT and YNNKEL (reference sequence). The CDR3 DNA reads TGTGCCAGCAGCCCCGGACTGCGCTCCTACGAGCAGTACTTC. As protein: CASSPGLRSYEQYF.

This clone was seen only a few times. The rearrangement joins TRBV29-1 to TRBJ1-3, with D perhaps TRBD1 (5 bases). The CDR3 runs 13 residues. The germline V gene has CDR1 SQVTM and CDR2 ANQGSEA. The V end was cut by 7 bases, the J end by 0 bases, with 10 bases between. In DNA form, the CDR3 reads TGCAGCGCCGCGGGGGGCTCTGGAAACACCATATATTTT. It is translated as CSAAGGSGNTIYF.

In its sample, this clone was seen once. The chain uses TRBV25-1 and TRBJ1-6; D not resolved. Germline V lookup: CDR1 MGHDK, CDR2 SYGVNS. This CDR3 contains 15 residues. The V end was cut by 4 bases, the J end by 3 bases, with 10 bases between. For the CDR3, the DNA is TGTGCCAGCAGTGGCCGGGGTCTCTATAATTCACCCCTCCACTTT. Its translation is CASSGRGLYNSPLHF.

The chain uses TRBV5-1 and TRBJ1-1; D is ambiguous. The V end was cut by 2 bases, the J end by 0 bases, with 8 bases between. Germline CDR1 is SGHRS and CDR2 is YFSETQ. This CDR3 has 14 amino acids. In DNA form, the CDR3 reads TGCGCCAGCAGCTTCGGGAATTTGAACACTGAAGCTTTCTTT. It is translated as CASSFGNLNTEAFF.

This clone occurred a few times. The rearrangement uses TRBV24-1 and TRBJ1-5; TRBD1 matches at 8 bases. Germline CDR1 is KGHDR and CDR2 is SFDVKD. This CDR3 spans 13 amino acids. V lost 6 bases, J lost 4 bases, and 1 base stayed unmatched. The CDR3 nucleotides read TGTGCCACCAGTTGGACAGGGAATCAGCCCCAGCATTTT. This gives the protein CATSWTGNQPQHF.

This clone was observed once. The chain carries TRBV3-1 (or the pseudogene TRBV3-2) and TRBJ2-2; possible D gene TRBD2, 5 bases. The CDR3 length is 15 residues. Germline loops: CDR1 LGHDT, CDR2 YNNKEL (reference sequence). V lost 4 bases, J lost 3 bases, and 12 bases lay in between. The CDR3 DNA follows: TGTGCCAGCAGCCCCTCGGGGAGTTACACCGGGGAGCTGTTTTTT. It encodes CASSPSGSYTGELFF.

This sequence joins TRBV9 and TRBJ1-2; 10 nucleotides line up with TRBD1. Germline CDR1 and CDR2: SGDLS and YYNGEE. CDR3 size: 16 residues. Trimming took 0 bases from V and 3 from J; bases not matched to a gene: 5. The CDR3 spells CASSVGPDRGDYGYTF. The DNA for the CDR3 is TGTGCCAGCAGCGTAGGCCCGGACAGGGGGGACTATGGCTACACCTTC.

This rearrangement joins TRBV7-9 to TRBJ2-7; D perhaps matches TRBD2 (5 bases). Trimming removed 5 bases at V and 2 bases at J, with 10 bases between. The CDR3 extends over 13 amino acids. Germline assignment: CDR1 SEHNR and CDR2 FQNEAQ (reference sequence). CDR3 nucleotide sequence: TGTGCCAGCAGCCATAGCGAACCCTACGAGCAGTACTTC. Translation gives CASSHSEPYEQYF.

This chain connects TRBV7-2 to TRBJ2-1, with D possibly TRBD2 on 7 matching bases. V lost 2 bases and J lost 7, with 18 bases in between. The CDR3 covers 16 residues. Germline V gives CDR1 SGHTA, CDR2 FQGNSA. In DNA, the CDR3 is TGTGCCAGCAGCTTACGGGTGCGGGGGCTGGAGAATGAGCAGTTCTTC. This codes for CASSLRVRGLENEQFF.

The V gene is TRBV27, the J gene TRBJ1-1; a possible D gene is TRBD1 (5 bases). Per germline, CDR1 MNHEY and CDR2 SMNVEV (reference sequence). The CDR3 runs to 13 residues. V gave up 2 bases and J gave up 5 bases, with 9 bases separating them. The CDR3 DNA is TGTGCCAGCAGTTTAGGGGGGTGGACTGAAGCTTTCTTT. The encoded protein is CASSLGGWTEAFF.

As regards this clone: This sample also contains other DNA sequences that code for the same CDR3. This sequence joins TRBV30 and TRBJ2-5; D remains unclear. Trimming shortened V by 2 bases and J by 4 bases, and 5 bases separated the two germline ends. The V gene's germline CDR1 is GTSNPN and CDR2 SVGIG (reference sequence). The CDR3 length is 11 residues. The CDR3: CAWSPRETQYF. The CDR3 DNA reads TGTGCCTGGAGTCCCAGAGAGACCCAGTACTTC.

This clone appeared once. The chain has TRBV20-1 and TRBJ2-1; D remains unclear. The CDR3 loop spans 11 amino acids. Looked up from germline, CDR1 is DFQATT and CDR2 is SNEGSKA (reference sequence). V dropped 4 bases and J dropped 4 bases, with 5 bases sitting between them. This CDR3 reads CSATRYNEQFF. CDR3 in DNA: TGCAGTGCTACGAGGTACAATGAGCAGTTCTTC.

This clone was detected only a few times. J is TRBJ1-4 and V is TRBV24-1; a weak D match, TRBD1 (6 bases). Germline CDR1 and CDR2: KGHDR and SFDVKD. Trimming left V 3 bases short and J 8 bases short, with 15 bases between. The CDR3 is made up of 15 amino acids. In nucleotides, the CDR3 is TGTGCCACCAGTGATGCCGGGACATCGGACGAAAAACTGTTTTTT. It yields the protein CATSDAGTSDEKLFF.

In DNA, the CDR3 is TGCGCCAGCAGCCGACCCCGGGGTAGGGGGACAGATACGCAGTATTTT. It codes for CASSRPRGRGTDTQYF. This rearrangement joins TRBV5-1 to TRBJ2-3; TRBD1 is a possible D gene (6 bases). CDR3 length equals 16 residues. Trimming removed 4 bases from V and 3 bases from J, with 18 bases in between. CDR1 and CDR2 from the germline V gene are SGHRS and YFSETQ.

This clone was found a few times. The genes are TRBV6-5 and TRBJ2-7; 8 bases map to TRBD1. Unmatched junction bases numbered 5, after V lost 0 bases and J lost 4 bases. This CDR3 comprises 15 residues. Per the germline V gene, CDR1 is MNHEY and CDR2 is SVGAGI. In DNA, the CDR3 is TGTGCCAGCAGTTACTCAGGGACAGGTTGGTACGAGCAGTACTTC. As protein: CASSYSGTGWYEQYF.

The table lists this clone with a few counts. This chain joins TRBV19 and TRBJ1-5; D gene unclear. Per the germline V gene, CDR1 is LNHDA and CDR2 is SQIVND (reference sequence). The ends were cut back, 5 bases at V and 7 bases at J, with 12 bases in the middle. This CDR3 comprises 13 residues. In nucleotides, the CDR3 is TGTGCCAGTAGTCCTGTCTCCGGGCAGCCCCAGCATTTT. The encoded protein is CASSPVSGQPQHF.